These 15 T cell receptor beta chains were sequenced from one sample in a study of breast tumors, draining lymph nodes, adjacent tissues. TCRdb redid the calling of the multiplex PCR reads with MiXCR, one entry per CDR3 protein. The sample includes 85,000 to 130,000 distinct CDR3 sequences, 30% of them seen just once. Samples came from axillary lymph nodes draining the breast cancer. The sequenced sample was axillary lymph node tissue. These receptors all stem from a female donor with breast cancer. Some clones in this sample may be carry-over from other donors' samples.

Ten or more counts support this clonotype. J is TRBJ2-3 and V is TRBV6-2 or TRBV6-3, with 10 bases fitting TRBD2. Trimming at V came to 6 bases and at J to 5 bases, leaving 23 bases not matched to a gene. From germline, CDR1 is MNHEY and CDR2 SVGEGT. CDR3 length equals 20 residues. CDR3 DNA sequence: TGTGCCAGCAGCCCAACACTAAGCAGGCTAGCGGGGGCCACGAGAGATACGCAGTATTTT. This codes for CASSPTLSRLAGATRDTQYF.

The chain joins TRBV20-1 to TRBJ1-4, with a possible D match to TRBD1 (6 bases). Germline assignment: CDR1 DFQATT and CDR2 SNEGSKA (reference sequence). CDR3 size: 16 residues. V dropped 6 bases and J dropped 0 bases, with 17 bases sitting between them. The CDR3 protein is CSARRGGGATNEKLFF. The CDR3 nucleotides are TGCAGTGCCAGGCGGGGGGGGGGCGCAACTAATGAAAAACTGTTTTTT.

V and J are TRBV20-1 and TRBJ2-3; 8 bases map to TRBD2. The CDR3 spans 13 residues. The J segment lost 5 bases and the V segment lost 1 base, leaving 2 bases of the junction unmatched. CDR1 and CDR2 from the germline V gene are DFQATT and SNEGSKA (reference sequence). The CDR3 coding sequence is TGCAGTGCTAGAGTCGGGGGGGGAGATACGCAGTATTTT. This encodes CSARVGGGDTQYF.

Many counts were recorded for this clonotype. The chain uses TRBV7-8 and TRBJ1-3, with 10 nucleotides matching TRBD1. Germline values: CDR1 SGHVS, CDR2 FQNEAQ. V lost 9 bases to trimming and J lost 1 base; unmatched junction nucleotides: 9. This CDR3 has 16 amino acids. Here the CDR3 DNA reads TGTGCCAGTAGTCTCCGGGACAGGGGTTCTGGAAACACCATATATTTT. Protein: CASSLRDRGSGNTIYF.

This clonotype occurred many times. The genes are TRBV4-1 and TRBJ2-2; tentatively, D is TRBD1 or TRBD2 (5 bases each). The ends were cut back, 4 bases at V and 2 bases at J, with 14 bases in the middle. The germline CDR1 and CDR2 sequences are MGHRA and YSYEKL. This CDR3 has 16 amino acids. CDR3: CASSLSWGSNTGELFF. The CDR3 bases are TGCGCCAGCAGCCTATCTTGGGGGAGCAACACCGGGGAGCTGTTTTTT.

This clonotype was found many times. The CDR3 DNA follows: TGTGCCAGCAGCGCCGACGGTGGAAATCAGCCCCAGCATTTT. Translating gives CASSADGGNQPQHF. The chain couples TRBV6-4 to TRBJ1-5; D is unresolved. V was trimmed by 6 bases and J by 4 bases, leaving 13 bases between them. Germline CDR1 is MRHNA and CDR2 is SNTAGT. The CDR3 has 14 residues.

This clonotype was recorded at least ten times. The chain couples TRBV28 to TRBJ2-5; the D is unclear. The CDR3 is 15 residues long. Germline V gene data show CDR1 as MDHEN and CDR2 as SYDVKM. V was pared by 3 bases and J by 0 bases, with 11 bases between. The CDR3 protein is CASSFRATYQETQYF. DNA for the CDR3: TGTGCCAGCAGTTTTAGGGCTACGTACCAAGAGACCCAGTACTTC.

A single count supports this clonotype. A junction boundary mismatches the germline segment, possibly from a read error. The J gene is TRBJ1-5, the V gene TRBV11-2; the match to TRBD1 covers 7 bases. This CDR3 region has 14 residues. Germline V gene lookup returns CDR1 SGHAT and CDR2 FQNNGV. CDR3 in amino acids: CVSSHRGHTQPQHF. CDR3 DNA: TGTGTCAGCAGCCACAGGGGCCACACTCAGCCCCAGCATTTT.

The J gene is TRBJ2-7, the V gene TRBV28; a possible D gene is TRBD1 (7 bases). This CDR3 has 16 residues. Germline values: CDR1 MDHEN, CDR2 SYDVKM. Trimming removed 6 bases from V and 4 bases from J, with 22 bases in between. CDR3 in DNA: TGTGCCAGCAGCTCGACAGGGAGCATGGCGGGATACGAGCAGTACTTC. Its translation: CASSSTGSMAGYEQYF.

The CDR3 protein is CASTAGGRYNEQFF. DNA for the CDR3: TGTGCCAGCACTGCGGGAGGGCGTTACAATGAGCAGTTCTTC. V and J are TRBV2 and TRBJ2-1; 9 nucleotides line up with TRBD2. V trimming: 7 bases; J trimming: 4 bases; junction bases outside the gene matches: 5. The CDR3 has 14 amino acids. Germline V gives CDR1 SNHLY, CDR2 FYNNEI.

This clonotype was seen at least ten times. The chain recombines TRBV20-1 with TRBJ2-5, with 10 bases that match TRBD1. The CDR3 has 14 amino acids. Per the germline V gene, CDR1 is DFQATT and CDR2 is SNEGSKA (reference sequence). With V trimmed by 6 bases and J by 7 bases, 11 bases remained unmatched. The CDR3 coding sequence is TGCAGTGCCGGCCGACAGGGGGCCAGGGCGACCCAGTACTTC. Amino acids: CSAGRQGARATQYF.

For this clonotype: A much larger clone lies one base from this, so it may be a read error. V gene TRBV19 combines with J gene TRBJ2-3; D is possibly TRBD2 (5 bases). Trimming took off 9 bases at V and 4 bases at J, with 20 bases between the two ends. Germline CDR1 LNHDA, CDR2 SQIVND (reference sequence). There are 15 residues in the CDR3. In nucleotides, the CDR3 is TGTGCCAGCGCGGAGGATACCGGGTCCCCAGATACGCAGTATTTT. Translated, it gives CASAEDTGSPDTQYF.

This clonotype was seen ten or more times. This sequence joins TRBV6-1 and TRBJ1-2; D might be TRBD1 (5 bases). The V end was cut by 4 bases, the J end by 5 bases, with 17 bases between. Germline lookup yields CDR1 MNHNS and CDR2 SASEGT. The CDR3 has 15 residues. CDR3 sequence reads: CASSASAGPPYGYTF. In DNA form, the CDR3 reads TGTGCCAGCAGTGCTAGCGCAGGGCCTCCGTATGGCTACACCTTC.

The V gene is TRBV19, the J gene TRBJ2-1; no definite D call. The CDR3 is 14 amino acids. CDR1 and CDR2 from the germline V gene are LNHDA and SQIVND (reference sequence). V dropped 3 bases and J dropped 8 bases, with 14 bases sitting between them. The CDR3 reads CASSIKAFKHEQFF. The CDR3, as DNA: TGTGCCAGTAGTATTAAAGCGTTTAAGCATGAGCAGTTCTTC.

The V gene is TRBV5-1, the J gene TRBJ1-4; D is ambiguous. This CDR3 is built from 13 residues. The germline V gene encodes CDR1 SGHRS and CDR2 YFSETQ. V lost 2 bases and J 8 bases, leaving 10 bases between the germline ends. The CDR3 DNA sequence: TGCGCCAGCAGCTTTCGGACCGACGAAAAACTGTTTTTT. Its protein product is CASSFRTDEKLFF.